The clone carrying this TCR beta chain was observed once. The entry originates in a study of control samples from healthy donors and cancer patients. Sequencing was performed with immunoSEQ multiplex PCR; in TCRdb, only in-frame clones are kept and a portion is missing. The table has tens of thousands of clones, roughly 94% seen once. The sequenced sample was blood. The sequence was collected from a man aged 25 to 45 in good health.

CDR3 DNA sequence: TGTGCCAGCAGCATAGCACCGGGACTAGGGGCCGGGGAGCTGTTTTTT. Translation: CASSIAPGLGAGELFF. The rearrangement uses TRBV9 and TRBJ2-2; 8 nucleotides agree with TRBD2. The CDR3 has 16 amino acids. Germline trimming cut 4 bases from V and 6 bases from J; bases unmatched to any gene: 11. CDR1 and CDR2 (germline): SGDLS, YYNGEE.